Following are 16 T cell receptor beta chains from one sample sequenced in a study of T and B cells in COVID-19 patients. Blood genomic DNA input for TRB amplification was about 220-500 ng. Multiplex PCR with BIOMED2 TRB-A/B primer pools amplified TRB rearrangements. TCRdb redid the calling of the multiplex PCR reads with MiXCR, one entry per CDR3 protein. The repertoire has around 10,000 distinct CDR3 sequences, 25% to 30% of them found once; the top ten carry under 35%. What was sequenced was blood. These receptors were taken from a human donor who had recovered from COVID-19.

V is TRBV7-9 and J is TRBJ1-3; D gene ambiguous. Germline CDR1 and CDR2: SEHNR and FQNEAQ (reference sequence). V dropped 4 bases and J dropped 1 base, with 5 bases sitting between them. The CDR3 covers 13 residues. In DNA form, the CDR3 reads TGTGCCAGCAGCTCGGGATCTGGAAACACCATATATTTT. It yields the protein CASSSGSGNTIYF.

By proportion, this clonotype is medium-sized. The chain employs TRBV29-1 and TRBJ2-3; D possibly corresponds to TRBD2 (5 bases). The V and J ends lost 8 bases and 2 bases respectively, with 14 bases between them. The germline CDR1 and CDR2 sequences are SQVTM and ANQGSEA. CDR3 length: 13 amino acids. The CDR3 DNA reads TGCAGCCCCCTTAGTAGCGACACAGATACGCAGTATTTT. Translated, it gives CSPLSSDTDTQYF.

This clonotype qualifies as medium-sized. The CDR3 here is CASSIHDEQFF. The CDR3 coding sequence is TGTGCCAGTAGTATTCACGATGAGCAGTTCTTC. The rearrangement links TRBV19 to TRBJ2-1; D is ambiguous. Trimming took 3 bases from V and 8 from J, leaving 5 bases between them. This CDR3 spans 11 amino acids. Germline loops: CDR1 LNHDA, CDR2 SQIVND (reference sequence).

The V and J genes are TRBV5-5 and TRBJ2-6; TRBD1 agrees at 9 bases. V was clipped by 4 bases and J by 4 bases; unmatched bases: 9. The germline gives CDR1 SGHKS, CDR2 YYEKEE (reference sequence). There are 17 residues in the CDR3. In DNA, the CDR3 is TGTGCCAGCAGCCGGACAGGGGCCATTGTAGGGGCCAACGTCCTGACTTTC. Protein: CASSRTGAIVGANVLTF.

This clonotype is judged medium-sized. The rearrangement links TRBV12-3 or TRBV12-4 to TRBJ2-3, with D maybe TRBD1 (5 bases). This CDR3 is 13 amino acids long. Trimming stripped 2 bases from V and 6 bases from J, with 9 bases between. The CDR3 DNA reads TGTGCCAGCAGTTTACTCCACAGGGATACGCAGTATTTT. It is translated as CASSLLHRDTQYF.

Many counts were recorded for this clonotype. This rearrangement joins TRBV6-5 to TRBJ2-7; maybe TRBD1 (5 bases). The CDR3 is made up of 14 amino acids. Germline CDR1 reads MNHEY; CDR2 reads SVGAGI. Deletions cut 5 bases from V and 5 bases from J, with 16 bases between. CDR3 sequence reads: CASSDRWGQNEQYF. In nucleotides, the CDR3 is TGTGCCAGCAGTGACCGTTGGGGCCAGAACGAGCAGTACTTC.

This clonotype was seen a few times. The V and J genes are TRBV6-5 and TRBJ1-5, with D possibly matching TRBD1 (6 bases). Trimming took 8 bases from V and 3 from J, leaving 17 bases between them. Germline V gene sequence: CDR1 MNHEY, CDR2 SVGAGI. The CDR3 loop spans 15 amino acids. The CDR3 DNA reads TGTGCCAGCGAGGGTCATGACAGGTTCAATCAGCCCCAGCATTTT. Protein product: CASEGHDRFNQPQHF.

This clonotype occurred a few times. The chain joins TRBV5-1 to TRBJ2-3; a possible D gene is TRBD1 (5 bases). CDR1 and CDR2 (germline): SGHRS, YFSETQ. The CDR3 has 14 amino acids. V was pared by 1 base and J by 4 bases, with 10 bases between. The CDR3 reads CASSLSAQADTQYF. CDR3 nucleotide sequence: TGCGCCAGCAGCTTGTCAGCACAGGCAGATACGCAGTATTTT.

This clonotype was found once. The chain carries TRBV19 and TRBJ2-3; TRBD1 agrees at 11 bases. This CDR3 spans 16 amino acids. Per germline, CDR1 LNHDA and CDR2 SQIVND (reference sequence). The V and J ends lost 4 bases and 0 bases, in that order; junction bases with no gene match: 3. DNA of the CDR3: TGTGCCAGTAGTAGCGGGACAGGGGGTAGCACAGATACGCAGTATTTT. Its protein product is CASSSGTGGSTDTQYF. Complete variable domain (other parts from reference TRBV19 and TRBJ2-3): DGGITQSPKYLFRKEGQNVTLSCEQNLNHDAMYWYRQDPGQGLRLIYYSQIVNDFQKGDIAEGYSVSREKKESFPLTVTSAQKNPTAFYLCASSSGTGGSTDTQYFGPGTRLTVL.

This clonotype is judged medium-sized. The V and J genes are TRBV18 and TRBJ2-6; D not resolved. CDR1 and CDR2 (germline): KGHSH, LQKENI. The V end lost 5 bases, the J end lost 0 bases, and 5 bases lay between the germline ends. CDR3 length: 14 residues. CDR3 in amino acids: CASSEDSGANVLTF. In DNA form, the CDR3 reads TGTGCCAGCTCAGAGGACTCTGGGGCCAACGTCCTGACTTTC.

By frequency in the sample, this clonotype is medium-sized (0.01 to 0.1%). This chain uses TRBV27 with TRBJ2-7, with 10 bases aligning to TRBD2. The CDR3 extends over 14 amino acids. Germline CDR1 reads MNHEY; CDR2 reads SMNVEV (reference sequence). J was trimmed by 1 base and V by 6 bases; bases with no gene match: 3. This CDR3 reads CASSGLAESYEQYF. For the CDR3, the DNA is TGTGCCAGCAGCGGACTAGCGGAGTCCTACGAGCAGTACTTC.

This rearrangement joins TRBV7-2 to TRBJ2-5; 11 bases line up with TRBD2. CDR1 and CDR2 (germline): SGHTA, FQGNSA. CDR3 size: 15 residues. V lost 5 bases to trimming and J lost 4 bases; unmatched junction nucleotides: 6. The CDR3 is CASSNRLAGTETQYF. CDR3 nucleotides: TGTGCCAGCAGCAACCGACTAGCGGGGACAGAGACCCAGTACTTC.

The chain links TRBV27 to TRBJ1-5; TRBD1 aligns across 12 bases. CDR3 length: 20 residues. Germline lookup yields CDR1 MNHEY and CDR2 SMNVEV (reference sequence). J gave up 2 bases and V 4 bases, and 15 bases lay outside the gene matches. The CDR3 DNA reads as TGTGCCAGCAGTTCCGCCATGGGGGGGACAGGGGGCTTTCGCAATCAGCCCCAGCATTTT. This sequence encodes CASSSAMGGTGGFRNQPQHF.

This clonotype qualifies as medium-sized (0.01 to 0.1%). This rearrangement joins TRBV29-1 to TRBJ2-3; the D call may be TRBD1 or TRBD2 (6 bases each). In germline, CDR1 is SQVTM, CDR2 ANQGSEA. This CDR3 is built from 13 residues. V lost 7 bases to trimming and J lost 2 bases, with 13 bases between them. The CDR3 region has the DNA TGCAGCGCCAGAAGGGGGGCCACAGATACGCAGTATTTT. This codes for CSARRGATDTQYF.

The chain employs TRBV6-2 or TRBV6-3 and TRBJ1-6, with D unresolved. Trimming stripped 5 bases from V and 3 bases from J, with 11 bases between. Germline V gene data show CDR1 as MNHEY and CDR2 as SVGEGT. The CDR3 has 15 residues. The CDR3 spells CASSAQDGYNSPLHF. In DNA, the CDR3 is TGTGCCAGCAGTGCTCAGGACGGCTATAATTCACCCCTCCACTTT.

By share, this clonotype ranks as medium-sized. The chain combines TRBV19 with TRBJ2-2, with 11 bases matching TRBD1. J lost 4 bases, V lost 1 base, and 2 bases had no gene match. The CDR3 spans 16 residues. CDR1 is LNHDA, CDR2 SQIVND, per germline (reference sequence). This CDR3 reads CASSIGGTGGTGELFF. CDR3 coding DNA: TGTGCCAGTAGTATAGGTGGGACAGGGGGCACCGGGGAGCTGTTTTTT.